Presented here are 23 T cell receptor beta chains from one specimen sequenced in a study of T cell repertoires in cytomegalovirus infection. Their cognate antigens are unknown. TCRdb re-called the reads through MiXCR, storing one row per CDR3 protein. The sample lists under 95,000 distinct CDR3 sequences, 45% to 50% occurring once. Sample: CD8+ T cells from cultured PBMCs, taken from culture after CMV antigen stimulation. These receptor sequences come from a human donor in good health (CMV status not recorded). Some clones in this sample may be carry-over from other donors' samples.

This chain connects TRBV2 to TRBJ2-5; D unresolved. Trimming shortened V by 0 bases and J by 5 bases, and 7 bases separated the two germline ends. In germline, CDR1 is SNHLY, CDR2 FYNNEI. This CDR3 is built from 13 residues. As DNA, the CDR3 is TGTGCCAGCAGTGAAGCGACGATCGAGACCCAGTACTTC. Translating gives CASSEATIETQYF.

This chain connects TRBV6-5 to TRBJ2-3; the match to TRBD2 covers 7 bases. J gave up 5 bases and V 5 bases, and 13 bases lay outside the gene matches. CDR1 is MNHEY, CDR2 SVGAGI, per germline. CDR3 length: 16 residues. CDR3 region: CASSPSRGGRLDTQYF. The CDR3 DNA follows: TGTGCCAGCAGTCCCAGCCGCGGGGGACGGCTAGATACGCAGTATTTT.

This rearrangement joins TRBV19 to TRBJ1-2; D may be TRBD1 (5 bases). The germline CDR1 and CDR2 sequences are LNHDA and SQIVND (reference sequence). CDR3 size: 14 residues. V lost 6 bases, J lost 2 bases, and 13 bases lay in between. Here the CDR3 reads CASREDRANYGYTF. The CDR3 DNA reads as TGTGCCAGTAGAGAAGACAGAGCCAACTATGGCTACACCTTC.

The chain recombines TRBV27 with TRBJ2-3, with D unresolved. V was clipped by 8 bases and J by 2 bases, with 5 bases between them. CDR1 is MNHEY and CDR2 is SMNVEV in the germline V gene (reference sequence). This CDR3 region has 11 residues. CDR3 DNA: TGTGCCAGCCGGAACACAGATACGCAGTATTTT. This gives the protein CASRNTDTQYF.

This clonotype appeared a few times. J is TRBJ2-1 and V is TRBV7-3; a possible D gene is TRBD2 (6 bases). This CDR3 is 16 amino acids long. The V gene's germline CDR1 is SGHTA and CDR2 FQGTGA. V was cut by 5 bases and J by 2 bases, with 16 bases left in between. The CDR3 protein is CASSLGRGLPYNEQFF. The CDR3 DNA follows: TGTGCCAGCAGCCTGGGGCGGGGACTTCCCTACAATGAGCAGTTCTTC.

The V gene is TRBV27, the J gene TRBJ2-7, with TRBD1 matching 8 bases. V shed 0 bases and J 6 bases; nucleotides not matched to a gene: 10. CDR1 is MNHEY, CDR2 SMNVEV, per germline (reference sequence). The CDR3 totals 16 residues. CDR3 bases: TGTGCCAGCAGTTTATCGAACCCCGGGACAGGTCTCGAGCAGTACTTC. The encoded protein is CASSLSNPGTGLEQYF.

The V call is TRBV12-5, the J call TRBJ2-2; perhaps TRBD1 as D (5 bases). V was clipped by 6 bases and J by 1 base, with 15 bases between them. Per the germline V gene, CDR1 is LGHNT and CDR2 is FRNRAP. CDR3 size: 16 residues. CDR3 amino acids: CASGFLGDQNTGELFF. Here the CDR3 DNA reads TGTGCTAGTGGCTTCCTAGGGGATCAGAACACCGGGGAGCTGTTTTTT.

The chain recombines TRBV14 with TRBJ2-1; no definite D call. V lost 7 bases to trimming and J lost 0 bases, with 13 bases between them. There are 15 residues in the CDR3. CDR1 and CDR2 (germline): SGHDN, FVKESK. The DNA for the CDR3 is TGTGCCAGCACTCCCTCTACCCCCTCCTACAATGAGCAGTTCTTC. This encodes CASTPSTPSYNEQFF.

This sequence joins TRBV4-2 and TRBJ2-1; 12 nucleotides align to TRBD2. Trimming cost V 5 bases and J 10 bases; bases outside gene matches: 9. The V gene's germline CDR1 is LGHNA and CDR2 YNFKEQ. CDR3 length: 15 residues. Here the CDR3 DNA reads TGTGCCAGCAGCTTGACTAGCGGGAGAGAGGAAGAGCAGTTCTTC. Its protein product is CASSLTSGREEEQFF.

This chain uses TRBV12-3 or TRBV12-4 with TRBJ2-1, with TRBD1 matching 8 bases. After removal of 5 bases from V and 7 bases from J, the junction contained 10 bases not matched to a gene. The CDR3 runs to 15 residues. CDR3 coding DNA: TGTGCCAGCAGTCCCCCAGGGGGCGCGGGAAATGAGCAGTTCTTC. It translates to CASSPPGGAGNEQFF.

The gene calls are TRBV2 and TRBJ2-5; 8 bases line up with TRBD2. CDR1 SNHLY and CDR2 FYNNEI come from the germline V gene. V gave up 1 base and J gave up 4 bases; unmatched junction bases: 8. CDR3 length equals 16 residues. CDR3 coding DNA: TGTGCCAGCAGTGAAGACGGGGGGGCGTTGGGAGAGACCCAGTACTTC. Residues: CASSEDGGALGETQYF.

This chain joins TRBV7-6 and TRBJ1-6, with 8 nucleotides matching TRBD1. In germline, CDR1 is SGHVS, CDR2 FNYEAQ. V was clipped by 5 bases and J by 5 bases; unmatched bases: 5. The CDR3 contains 15 residues. CDR3: CASSLRDRNNSPLHF. The CDR3, as DNA: TGTGCCAGCAGCCTCCGGGACAGGAATAATTCACCCCTCCACTTT.

This clonotype came up a few times. The chain joins TRBV12-3 or TRBV12-4 to TRBJ1-2, with 9 bases matching TRBD1. This CDR3 has 16 amino acids. After removal of 2 bases from V and 2 bases from J, the junction contained 6 bases not matched to a gene. The CDR3 DNA is TGTGCCAGCAGTTTATATCTGACAGGGGGAAACTATGGCTACACCTTC. Its protein is CASSLYLTGGNYGYTF.

This clonotype was picked up a small number of times. The chain carries TRBV7-2 and TRBJ2-2; D not certain. V lost 3 bases and J 4 bases, leaving 12 bases between the germline ends. The CDR3 consists of 15 residues. Germline CDR1 and CDR2: SGHTA and FQGNSA. This CDR3 is CASSFDGQSTGELFF. CDR3 in DNA: TGTGCCAGCAGCTTTGACGGCCAGTCCACCGGGGAGCTGTTTTTT.

This clonotype has just a few counts. The chain uses TRBV5-4 and TRBJ2-1; D is uncertain. Germline-derived CDR1 and CDR2 are SGHNT and YYREEE (reference sequence). The CDR3 totals 13 residues. Trimming left V 5 bases short and J 10 bases short, with 16 bases between. CDR3 region: CASSIAVVPEQFF. The CDR3 DNA reads as TGTGCCAGCAGTATTGCTGTGGTCCCCGAGCAGTTCTTC.

The chain is built from TRBV27 and TRBJ1-4; no clear D. V dropped 2 bases and J dropped 2 bases, with 6 bases sitting between them. Germline V lookup: CDR1 MNHEY, CDR2 SMNVEV (reference sequence). CDR3 length: 14 residues. CDR3 bases: TGTGCCAGCAGTTTAGGGAGTACTAATGAAAAACTGTTTTTT. Amino acid sequence: CASSLGSTNEKLFF.

J is TRBJ2-7 and V is TRBV2; D not certain. V lost 3 bases, J lost 6 bases, and 0 bases lay in between. The CDR3 spans 9 residues. Germline-derived CDR1 and CDR2 are SNHLY and FYNNEI. As DNA, the CDR3 is TGTGCCAGCAGTGACGAGCAGTACTTC. The encoded protein is CASSDEQYF.

The V gene is TRBV12-3 or TRBV12-4, the J gene TRBJ1-2; D is undetermined. Trimming shortened V by 7 bases and J by 3 bases, and 9 bases separated the two germline ends. CDR3 size: 12 residues. CDR3 loop: CASTPDYYGYTF. CDR3 nucleotides: TGTGCCAGCACCCCGGACTACTATGGCTACACCTTC.

The V and J genes are TRBV28 and TRBJ2-1, with D possibly matching TRBD2 (5 bases). The length of the CDR3 is 14 residues. V lost 5 bases, J lost 3 bases, and 11 bases lay in between. Per the germline V gene, CDR1 is MDHEN and CDR2 is SYDVKM. CDR3 residues: CASSPTGGYNEQFF. As DNA, the CDR3 is TGTGCCAGCAGTCCCACCGGAGGCTACAATGAGCAGTTCTTC.

CDR3 DNA sequence: TGTGCCAGCAGCTTACGACAGCTCGGAAACACCATATATTTT. Translation gives CASSLRQLGNTIYF. The chain recombines TRBV5-6 with TRBJ1-3; D is perhaps TRBD1 (5 bases). The CDR3 runs 14 residues. The germline gives CDR1 SGHDT, CDR2 YYEEEE. The V end was cut by 2 bases, the J end by 4 bases, with 10 bases between.

This clonotype showed up just a few times. The chain uses TRBV7-8 and TRBJ2-7; D may be TRBD2 (5 bases). Looked up from germline, CDR1 is SGHVS and CDR2 is FQNEAQ. This CDR3 region has 14 residues. Trimming took off 1 base at V and 3 bases at J, with 10 bases between the two ends. CDR3 in DNA: TGTGCCAGCAGCTTAGGATCCGGGGTCTACGAGCAGTACTTC. Translating it yields CASSLGSGVYEQYF. The complete variable domain, with remaining parts taken from reference TRBV7-8 and TRBJ2-7, reads GAGVSQSPRYKVAKRGQDVALRCDPISGHVSLFWYQQALGQGPEFLTYFQNEAQLDKSGLPSDRFFAERPEGSVSTLKIQRTQQEDSAVYLCASSLGSGVYEQYFGPGTRLTVT.

V gene TRBV4-1 combines with J gene TRBJ2-3; 14 nucleotides align to TRBD2. Germline values: CDR1 MGHRA, CDR2 YSYEKL. The CDR3 has 17 amino acids. V lost 0 bases, J lost 4 bases, and 3 bases stayed unmatched. The CDR3 DNA reads as TGCGCCAGCAGCCAAGATCCGACTAGCGGGGGGGCAGATACGCAGTATTTT. Translation: CASSQDPTSGGADTQYF.

This rearrangement joins TRBV7-6 to TRBJ2-5; tentatively, D is TRBD1 or TRBD2 (6 bases each). The V end lost 5 bases, the J end lost 0 bases, and 13 bases lay between the germline ends. Germline lookup yields CDR1 SGHVS and CDR2 FNYEAQ. CDR3 length equals 15 residues. The CDR3, as DNA: TGTGCCAGCAGCCGATGGGGGGCCGACCAAGAGACCCAGTACTTC. Residues: CASSRWGADQETQYF.